These T cell receptor beta chains were read from a single sample in a study of blood T cell repertoires in COVID-19. Sequencing used immunoSEQ multiplex PCR; TCRdb keeps in-frame clones, though not all of them. The sample has about 320,000 clones, over 75% seen once. The sample taken for sequencing was peripheral blood. These receptors all stem from a human donor in a cohort sampled during active COVID-19. The CDR3 runs from the conserved cysteine through the conserved F or W. The order of the fields is V gene, D gene, J gene, clone size, CDR3 protein, CDR3 DNA. The D gene is left open where the match is weak. A clone size is listed for some rows: how often the clone was seen (once, few, many), or a class if it is expanded.

TRBV10-1,TRBD2,TRBJ2-7,few,CASRDSGGTSYEQYF,TGCGCCAGCAGGGATAGCGGGGGAACCTCCTACGAGCAGTACTTC
TRBV19,TRBD2,TRBJ2-1,NA,CASSIRGGGTYNEQFF,TGTGCCAGTAGTATAAGGGGCGGGGGGACTTACAATGAGCAGTTCTTC
TRBV6-5,NA,TRBJ1-1,NA,CASKLTGISTEAFF,TGTGCCAGCAAACTTACAGGGATTTCCACTGAAGCTTTCTTT
TRBV28,NA,TRBJ2-5,NA,CASSLSPGSETQYF,TGTGCCAGCAGTTTATCCCCGGGGTCAGAGACCCAGTACTTC
TRBV27,NA,TRBJ1-1,NA,CASRSQGISGEAFF,TGTGCCAGCCGCTCACAGGGTATCAGTGGTGAAGCTTTCTTT
TRBV6-5,NA,TRBJ1-1,NA,CASSYGHTNTEAFF,TGTGCCAGCAGTTACGGACACACGAACACTGAAGCTTTCTTT
TRBV3-1/TRBV3-2,TRBD1,TRBJ2-5,NA,CASSQRDSQETQYF,TGTGCCAGCAGCCAAAGGGACAGCCAAGAGACCCAGTACTTC
TRBV20-1,NA,TRBJ2-4,NA,CSAPGLNIQYF,TGCAGTGCCCCGGGACTGAACATTCAGTACTTC
TRBV6-5,NA,TRBJ1-2,few,CASKRVTEGYGYTF,TGTGCCAGCAAAAGAGTCACAGAGGGATATGGCTACACCTTC
TRBV29-1,NA,TRBJ1-2,NA,CSVPGNYGYTF,TGCAGCGTGCCAGGGAACTATGGCTACACCTTC
TRBV19,TRBD1,TRBJ1-6,NA,CASSRDRGSQNSPLHF,TGTGCCAGTAGTCGGGACAGGGGAAGCCAAAATTCACCCCTCCACTTT
TRBV2,NA,TRBJ1-1,few,CASRGFSRADTEAFF,TGTGCCAGCAGGGGTTTTAGCAGGGCGGACACTGAAGCTTTCTTT
TRBV5-1,NA,TRBJ1-1,NA,CASSGGGSPEAFF,TGCGCCAGCAGCGGCGGGGGGTCCCCTGAAGCTTTCTTT
TRBV28,NA,TRBJ1-4,NA,CASRPGVANEKLFF,TGTGCCAGCAGACCGGGGGTTGCAAATGAAAAACTGTTTTTT
TRBV10-1,TRBD1,TRBJ2-7,NA,CASKGGRTGAYEQYF,TGCGCCAGCAAGGGGGGGCGGACAGGGGCCTACGAGCAGTACTTC
TRBV29-1,TRBD1,TRBJ1-1,once,CSSSQGMNTEAFF,TGCAGCTCATCACAGGGGATGAACACTGAAGCTTTCTTT
TRBV3-1/TRBV3-2,TRBD2,TRBJ2-3,NA,CASSQDQGLAGVSDTQYF,TGTGCCAGCAGCCAAGATCAGGGGCTAGCGGGGGTTTCAGATACGCAGTATTTT
TRBV5-5,NA,TRBJ2-7,once,CASSFNYEQYF,TGTGCCAGCAGCTTTAATTACGAGCAGTACTTC
TRBV7-2,TRBD2,TRBJ2-7,NA,CASQTVAGGTYEQYF,TGTGCCAGCCAGACCGTAGCGGGGGGGACTTACGAGCAGTACTTC
TRBV5-6,TRBD1,TRBJ1-1,NA,CASSSRGTVNTEAFF,TGTGCCAGCAGCTCACGGGGGACAGTTAACACTGAAGCTTTCTTT
TRBV6-2/TRBV6-3,TRBD1,TRBJ1-1,few,CASSPLTTGGYTEAFF,TGTGCCAGCAGCCCTCTGACGACAGGGGGATACACTGAAGCTTTCTTT
TRBV7-7,TRBD1,TRBJ2-1,NA,CASSPGQGSYNEQFF,TGTGCCAGCAGCCCTGGACAGGGATCGTACAATGAGCAGTTCTTC
TRBV2,NA,TRBJ1-5,few,CASWAPTGDQPQHF,TGTGCCAGCTGGGCCCCCACAGGAGATCAGCCCCAGCATTTT
TRBV27,NA,TRBJ2-3,NA,CASSLNRVVLKDTQYF,TGTGCCAGCAGCTTGAACAGGGTTGTTTTAAAAGATACGCAGTATTTT
TRBV6-5,NA,TRBJ1-1,NA,CASIHGHTPNTEAFF,TGTGCCAGCATTCATGGACACACACCGAACACTGAAGCTTTCTTT
TRBV18,TRBD2,TRBJ2-3,NA,CASSPDGGAPDTQYF,TGTGCCAGCTCACCAGACGGGGGGGCCCCAGATACGCAGTATTTT
TRBV7-8,TRBD1,TRBJ1-5,few,CASSPQGGIQPQHF,TGTGCCAGCAGCCCCCAGGGGGGAATTCAGCCCCAGCATTTT
TRBV6-5,TRBD1,TRBJ2-7,NA,CASSYSAQGVSYEQYF,TGTGCCAGCAGTTACTCGGCCCAGGGGGTCTCCTACGAGCAGTACTTC
TRBV9,TRBD2,TRBJ2-4,NA,CASSVEAGGNIQYF,TGTGCCAGCAGCGTAGAAGCGGGGGGAAACATTCAGTACTTC
TRBV11-3,NA,TRBJ2-3,once,CASSPAPGLADTQYF,TGTGCCAGCAGCCCAGCGCCAGGGTTGGCAGATACGCAGTATTTT
TRBV18,TRBD1,TRBJ1-2,NA,CASSPARDSMGYGYTF,TGTGCCAGCTCACCGGCGCGGGACAGTATGGGCTATGGCTACACCTTC
TRBV24-1,NA,TRBJ1-5,NA,CATAGGNSNQPQHF,TGTGCCACCGCTGGAGGGAACAGCAATCAGCCCCAGCATTTT
TRBV6-5,NA,TRBJ1-3,NA,CAARFGNTIYF,TGTGCCGCGCGCTTTGGAAACACCATATATTTT
TRBV19,NA,TRBJ1-2,NA,CASSQRGYVGYTF,TGTGCCAGTAGTCAAAGGGGGTATGTGGGCTACACCTTC
TRBV6-5,NA,TRBJ1-6,NA,CASSYSMGQGGSPLHF,TGTGCCAGCAGTTACTCGATGGGTCAGGGAGGGTCACCCCTCCACTTT
TRBV7-3,NA,TRBJ1-2,NA,CASSQGGAGNYGYTF,TGTGCCAGCAGTCAAGGGGGGGCCGGTAACTATGGCTACACCTTC
TRBV5-5,TRBD1,TRBJ1-1,NA,CASSRWGQGVGNTEAFF,TGTGCCAGCAGCCGATGGGGACAGGGGGTTGGGAACACTGAAGCTTTCTTT
TRBV6-1,NA,TRBJ2-7,NA,CASSERQLYSPYEQYF,TGTGCCAGCAGTGAAAGACAGCTCTATTCACCCTACGAGCAGTACTTC
TRBV7-8,NA,TRBJ1-4,NA,CASGEASEKLFF,TGTGCCAGCGGGGAGGCCTCGGAAAAACTGTTTTTT
TRBV6-5,NA,TRBJ1-1,NA,CASSYAGGYTEAFF,TGTGCCAGCAGTTACGCTGGAGGTTACACTGAAGCTTTCTTT
TRBV7-9,NA,TRBJ1-2,NA,CASSSTGRNYGYTF,TGTGCCAGCAGCTCGACAGGCCGTAACTATGGCTACACCTTC
TRBV12-3/TRBV12-4,TRBD1,TRBJ1-2,NA,CASSFSGGYGYTF,TGTGCCAGCAGTTTCTCAGGGGGCTATGGCTACACCTTC
TRBV9,NA,TRBJ1-5,NA,CASSARANQPQHF,TGTGCCAGCAGTGCGAGGGCGAATCAGCCCCAGCATTTT
TRBV5-8,NA,TRBJ1-2,NA,CASRPNGESGYTF,TGTGCCAGCAGACCAAACGGGGAGAGTGGCTACACCTTC
TRBV18,TRBD1,TRBJ1-2,NA,CASSPLTGVSDYGYTF,TGTGCCAGCTCACCACTTACAGGGGTGTCGGACTATGGCTACACCTTC
TRBV19,TRBD1,TRBJ1-2,NA,CASSAAGTGTYGYTF,TGTGCCAGTAGTGCAGCGGGGACAGGGACCTATGGCTACACCTTC
TRBV5-1,TRBD1,TRBJ2-2,NA,CASSSGTGGYGELFF,TGCGCCAGCAGCTCCGGGACAGGGGGATATGGGGAGCTGTTTTTT
TRBV5-4,TRBD2,TRBJ2-7,NA,CASSLGGRAGAYEQYF,TGTGCCAGCAGCTTGGGAGGCCGAGCGGGAGCCTACGAGCAGTACTTC
TRBV7-8,TRBD2,TRBJ2-1,few,CASSLGGGAFNEQFF,TGTGCCAGCAGCTTGGGCGGGGGGGCCTTCAATGAGCAGTTCTTC
TRBV7-2,NA,TRBJ2-4,NA,CASSKPGENIQYF,TGTGCCAGCAGCAAACCGGGAGAAAACATTCAGTACTTC
TRBV7-9,NA,TRBJ2-2,NA,CASSLRTVVPGELFF,TGTGCCAGCAGCTTACGTACGGTAGTTCCCGGGGAGCTGTTTTTT